The T cell receptor (beta chain) under discussion was sequenced for a study of shared clonotypes between healthy human individuals. In germline, CDR1 is GTSNPN, CDR2 SVGIG (reference sequence). The CDR3 is 14 residues long. V was shortened by 3 bases and J by 2 bases, with 14 bases between the two germline ends. Here immunoSEQ multiplex PCR was the method, and the copy in TCRdb shows in-frame clones only, minus some. The table records about 1.5 million clones, 95% to 99% of them present only once. Sequenced material: naive CD4+ T cells sorted from blood. Subset described: CD45RA+ positively selected. This receptor was taken from a man aged 30 to 39 in good health. V is TRBV30 and J is TRBJ2-7, with a possible D match to TRBD2 (5 bases). DNA for the CDR3: TGTGCCTGGAGAGAACGGACTGCGCCCTACGAGCAGTACTTC. Protein sequence: CAWRERTAPYEQYF.